One and the same sample provided the 15 T cell receptor beta chains below, sequenced in a study of blood T cell repertoires in COVID-19. Repertoires were generated with immunoSEQ multiplex PCR, while TCRdb's copy carries only in-frame clones and drops some. This sample has about 250,000 clones, with roughly 90% found just once. The specimen sequenced was peripheral blood. Source of these receptors: a woman aged 60-75 years with COVID-19, enrolled during active disease.

J is TRBJ2-7 and V is TRBV27; no definite D call. Between the trimmed V and J ends, which lost 1 base and 0 bases, there was a span of 7 bases. The CDR3 totals 14 residues. Germline CDR1 and CDR2: MNHEY and SMNVEV (reference sequence). CDR3 in DNA: TGTGCCAGCAGTTTATATGGCAGCTCCTACGAGCAGTACTTC. The encoded protein is CASSLYGSSYEQYF.

The chain combines TRBV7-2 with TRBJ1-5; 8 positions match TRBD1. The CDR3 length is 14 residues. Unmatched junction bases numbered 5, after V lost 4 bases and J lost 6 bases. CDR1 is SGHTA and CDR2 is FQGNSA in the germline V gene. This chain's CDR3 is CASSSGQAGQPQHF. CDR3 nucleotides: TGTGCCAGCAGCTCGGGACAGGCGGGTCAGCCCCAGCATTTT.

The J gene is TRBJ1-4, the V gene TRBV5-4; possibly TRBD1 for D (6 bases). Looked up from germline, CDR1 is SGHNT and CDR2 is YYREEE (reference sequence). Trimming shortened V by 4 bases and J by 1 base, and 17 bases separated the two germline ends. The length of the CDR3 is 17 residues. CDR3 loop: CASSTSPGTLTNEKLFF. CDR3 DNA: TGTGCCAGCAGCACTTCCCCCGGGACACTAACTAATGAAAAACTGTTTTTT.

V usage is TRBV3-1 (or the pseudogene TRBV3-2) and J usage is TRBJ2-5; the match to TRBD2 covers 9 bases. This CDR3 is 16 amino acids long. Germline CDR1 is LGHDT and CDR2 is YNNKEL (reference sequence). V shed 0 bases, J shed 4 bases, and the junction held 6 bases outside the gene matches. The CDR3 DNA reads TGTGCCAGCAGCCAAGATGCGGGACTAGCAATAGAGACCCAGTACTTC. Translation gives CASSQDAGLAIETQYF.

The chain recombines TRBV7-2 with TRBJ2-2; 10 positions agree with TRBD1. Germline lookup yields CDR1 SGHTA and CDR2 FQGNSA. The CDR3 covers 16 residues. Unmatched junction bases numbered 9, after V lost 6 bases and J lost 5 bases. The CDR3, as DNA: TGTGCCAGCAGGGGATCCGGGACAGGGGCGACCGGGGAGCTGTTTTTT. Residues: CASRGSGTGATGELFF.

The V and J genes are TRBV5-8 and TRBJ2-3; the match to TRBD1 covers 10 bases. The CDR3 consists of 17 residues. Trimming at V came to 3 bases and at J to 2 bases, leaving 9 bases not matched to a gene. Germline values: CDR1 SGHTS, CDR2 YDEGEE. CDR3 coding DNA: TGTGCCAGCAGCTCGTGGACGGGACAGGGGTACACAGATACGCAGTATTTT. It encodes CASSSWTGQGYTDTQYF.

The chain recombines TRBV4-3 with TRBJ1-3; 8 nucleotides align to TRBD1. Trimming removed 1 base from V and 6 bases from J; junction bases left unmatched: 5. The CDR3 spans 15 residues. From germline, CDR1 is LGHNA and CDR2 YSLEER. The CDR3 DNA sequence: TGCGCCAGCAGCCAAGGGGCAGGGGGCTTAAACACCATATATTTT. This encodes CASSQGAGGLNTIYF.

The chain has TRBV5-1 and TRBJ1-1; 9 nucleotides align to TRBD1. J was trimmed by 3 bases and V by 4 bases; bases with no gene match: 10. The germline V gene has CDR1 SGHRS and CDR2 YFSETQ. This CDR3 has 16 residues. CDR3 bases: TGCGCCAGCAGCACGTCACAGGGGGCCGCGTACACTGAAGCTTTCTTT. This translates into CASSTSQGAAYTEAFF.

This rearrangement joins TRBV5-8 to TRBJ1-2, with 8 bases identical to TRBD1. Germline loops: CDR1 SGHTS, CDR2 YDEGEE. V lost 2 bases, J lost 4 bases, and 7 bases stayed unmatched. There are 15 residues in the CDR3. CDR3 sequence: CASSFRDRSFYGYTF. The CDR3 region has the DNA TGTGCCAGCAGCTTCCGGGACAGGTCCTTCTATGGCTACACCTTC.

V gene TRBV30 combines with J gene TRBJ1-1, with 7 bases aligning to TRBD1. After removal of 0 bases from V and 4 bases from J, the junction contained 2 bases not matched to a gene. CDR3 length equals 13 residues. The germline CDR1 and CDR2 sequences are GTSNPN and SVGIG (reference sequence). CDR3 bases: TGTGCCTGGAGTGTACAGGGGTCCACTGAAGCTTTCTTT. Protein: CAWSVQGSTEAFF.

The chain recombines TRBV14 with TRBJ1-2, with 10 bases lining up with TRBD1. Per the germline V gene, CDR1 is SGHDN and CDR2 is FVKESK. Losses at the gene ends were 4 bases for V and 4 bases for J; bases not matched to a gene: 3. The CDR3 runs to 14 residues. As DNA, the CDR3 is TGTGCCAGCAGCCCCGGGACAGGGGTCTATGGCTACACCTTC. Translating it yields CASSPGTGVYGYTF.

This sequence joins TRBV5-1 and TRBJ1-4, with TRBD1 matching over 7 bases. The CDR3 is made up of 15 amino acids. J was trimmed by 5 bases and V by 3 bases; bases with no gene match: 7. Germline lookup yields CDR1 SGHRS and CDR2 YFSETQ. As DNA, the CDR3 is TGCGCCAGCAGCTCAGGACAGGCTCAAAATGAAAAACTGTTTTTT. It yields the protein CASSSGQAQNEKLFF.

The rearrangement joins TRBV5-1 to TRBJ1-2, with D unresolved. CDR1 and CDR2 (germline): SGHRS, YFSETQ. The V gene lost 0 bases and the J gene lost 7 bases, with 13 bases spanning the gap. The CDR3 is 14 residues long. The CDR3 is CASSLVAGSSGYTF. The CDR3 coding sequence is TGCGCCAGCAGCTTGGTGGCGGGGTCTTCTGGCTACACCTTC.

The chain joins TRBV6-5 to TRBJ1-3; 7 bases line up with TRBD1. Losses at the gene ends were 5 bases for V and 2 bases for J; bases not matched to a gene: 6. Germline V gene lookup returns CDR1 MNHEY and CDR2 SVGAGI. The CDR3 consists of 15 residues. The CDR3 DNA follows: TGTGCCAGCAGTCAGGACAGGCAAACTGGAAACACCATATATTTT. Protein sequence: CASSQDRQTGNTIYF.

This chain links TRBV10-3 with TRBJ2-3, with 9 bases fitting TRBD2. The CDR3 totals 16 residues. V shed 2 bases, J shed 3 bases, and the junction held 6 bases outside the gene matches. Germline-derived CDR1 and CDR2 are ENHRY and SYGVKD. CDR3 in amino acids: CAISETQAGGTDTQYF. CDR3 sequence (DNA): TGTGCCATCAGTGAGACCCAAGCGGGGGGAACAGATACGCAGTATTTT.